The present T cell receptor (beta chain) was sequenced within a study of blood T cells in healthy people across ages. Alongside a J-beta primer mix, a sample-barcoded 5' primer served in a second PCR lasting roughly 7 to 11 cycles. TCRdb ran MiXCR on the 5' RACE reads and lists one entry per CDR3 protein. The table records approximately 900,000 distinct CDR3 sequences, around 48% of them present only once. Whole-study results and caveats: Across samples, TCR beta diversity tracked strongly with naive T cell percentage.

The donors, healthy Caucasians from Russia, were aged roughly 6 to 90. Drawn from each donor were 9 to 10 milliliters of peripheral blood. Concerning this clonotype itself: The antigen is unknown.

The CDR3 runs 14 residues. Germline V gene lookup returns CDR1 MDHEN and CDR2 SYDVKM. Trimming removed 5 bases from V and 2 bases from J; junction bases left unmatched: 3. The receptor comes from a man aged 30-40 years in good health. Sequenced sample: blood. V usage is TRBV28 and J usage is TRBJ2-7; 10 bases are shared with TRBD1. The CDR3 bases are TGTGCCAGCAGTGGGACAGGGGTAACCTACGAGCAGTACTTC. This translates into CASSGTGVTYEQYF.